This T cell receptor beta chain appears in the sequencing data of a study of T-cell memory formation after mild COVID-19. Study-level points and caveats: Day 15 to 85 contracting clones showed balanced CD4/CD8; day 15 to 37 expanders favored CD4+.

V was clipped by 2 bases and J by 0 bases, with 10 bases between them. The germline V gene encodes CDR1 KGHSH and CDR2 LQKENI. The CDR3 has 16 residues. Using its own MiXCR run on the 5' RACE reads, TCRdb lists one record per CDR3 protein. The profile shows about 210,000 distinct CDR3 sequences, 8% to 11% of them singletons. This clonotype came up a few times. What it binds is unknown. The source is a young man who had mild COVID-19 (a few samples of this study predate the infection). Cell type and time point are not known. The sequencing input was PBMCs or a T cell subset sorted from them (not recorded which). The chain uses TRBV18 and TRBJ2-2; D is uncertain. CDR3 nucleotides: TGTGCCAGCTCACCATTGCTCAGCCCGAACACCGGGGAGCTGTTTTTT. Residues: CASSPLLSPNTGELFF.